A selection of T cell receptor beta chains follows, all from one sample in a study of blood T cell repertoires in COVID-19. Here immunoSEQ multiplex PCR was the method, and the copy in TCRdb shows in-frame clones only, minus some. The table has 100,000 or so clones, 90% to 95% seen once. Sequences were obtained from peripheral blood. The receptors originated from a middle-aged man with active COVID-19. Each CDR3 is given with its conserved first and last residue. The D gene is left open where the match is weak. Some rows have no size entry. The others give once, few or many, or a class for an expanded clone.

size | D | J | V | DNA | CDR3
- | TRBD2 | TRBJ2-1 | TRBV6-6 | TGTGCCAGCAGGGGAGGACTAGCGGGGAGCGATGAGCAGTTCTTC | CASRGGLAGSDEQFF
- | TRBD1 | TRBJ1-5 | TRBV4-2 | TGTGCCAGCAGCCAAGAACCGGACAGGGGAAATCAGCCCCAGCATTTT | CASSQEPDRGNQPQHF
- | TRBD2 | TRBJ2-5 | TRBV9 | TGTGCCAGCAGCGGCGGGGGGGAGAAGACCCAGTACTTC | CASSGGGEKTQYF
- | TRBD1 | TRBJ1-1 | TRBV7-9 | TGTGCCAGCAGCGAGACAGGGGTCGTGCGCACTGAAGCTTTCTTT | CASSETGVVRTEAFF
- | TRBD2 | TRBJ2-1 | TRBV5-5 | TGTGCCAGCCGCTGGCGGGAGGGGGCCTACAATGAGCAGTTCTTC | CASRWREGAYNEQFF
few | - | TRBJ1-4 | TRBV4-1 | TGCGCCAGCAGCATAACAGGGCTGGCTAATGAAAAACTGTTTTTT | CASSITGLANEKLFF
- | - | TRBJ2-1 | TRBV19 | TGTGCCAGTAGTACTGGGGGTTTGGGGGCTAGCTCCTACAATGAGCAGTTCTTC | CASSTGGLGASSYNEQFF
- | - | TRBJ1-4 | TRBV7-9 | TGTGCCAGCAGCTGGGGCACAGTTAATGAAAAACTGTTTTTT | CASSWGTVNEKLFF
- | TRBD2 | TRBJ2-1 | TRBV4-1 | TGCGCCAGCAGCCCCACTAGCGGGGGCTACAATGAGCAGTTCTTC | CASSPTSGGYNEQFF
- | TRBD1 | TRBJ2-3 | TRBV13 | TGTGCCAGCAGCCTTCGGACAGGAGCAAGCACAGATACGCAGTATTTT | CASSLRTGASTDTQYF
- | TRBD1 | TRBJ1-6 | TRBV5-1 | TGCGCCAGCTCCGCGACAGGGGGGGTGAATAATTCACCCCTCCACTTT | CASSATGGVNNSPLHF